This TCR beta chain stems from a study of T cells of healthy individuals. Germline V lookup: CDR1 DFQATT, CDR2 SNEGSKA (reference sequence). The CDR3 spans 13 residues. The V and J ends lost 6 bases and 2 bases respectively, with 13 bases between them. Using its own MiXCR run on the 5' RACE reads, TCRdb lists one record per CDR3 protein. The profile covers around 53,000 distinct CDR3 sequences, with roughly 15% appearing a single time and roughly a sixth taken by the ten largest. The sequence derives from a human donor in good health. This chain uses TRBV20-1 with TRBJ2-5; D gene ambiguous. In DNA form, the CDR3 reads TGCAGTGCCCAGCTGAACATACAAGAGACCCAGTACTTC. It yields the protein CSAQLNIQETQYF.